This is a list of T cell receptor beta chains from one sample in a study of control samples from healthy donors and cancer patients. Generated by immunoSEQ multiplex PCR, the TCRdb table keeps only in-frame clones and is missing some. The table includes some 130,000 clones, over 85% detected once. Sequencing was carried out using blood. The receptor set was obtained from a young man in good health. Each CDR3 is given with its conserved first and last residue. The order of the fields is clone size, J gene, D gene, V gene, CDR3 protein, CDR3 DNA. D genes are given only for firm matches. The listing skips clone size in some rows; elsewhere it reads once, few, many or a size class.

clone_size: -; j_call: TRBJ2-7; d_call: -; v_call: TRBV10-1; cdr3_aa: CATPRRSTYEQYF; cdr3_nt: TGCGCCACCCCCCGGCGGTCGACCTACGAGCAGTACTTC
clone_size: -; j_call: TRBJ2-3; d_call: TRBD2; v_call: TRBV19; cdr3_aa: CASSRLAGDDTQYF; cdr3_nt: TGTGCCAGTAGCCGACTAGCGGGGGACGATACGCAGTATTTT
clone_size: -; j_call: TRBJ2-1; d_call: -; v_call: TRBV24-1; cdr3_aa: CATSWDNEQFF; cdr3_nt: TGTGCCACTTCATGGGACAATGAGCAGTTCTTC
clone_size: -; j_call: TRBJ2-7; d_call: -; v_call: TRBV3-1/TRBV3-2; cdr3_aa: CASSQVESSYEQYF; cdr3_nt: TGTGCCAGCAGCCAAGTAGAGTCCTCCTACGAGCAGTACTTC
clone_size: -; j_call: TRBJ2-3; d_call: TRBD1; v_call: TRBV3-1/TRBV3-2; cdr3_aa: CASSQGTGADTQYF; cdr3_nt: TGTGCCAGCAGCCAGGGGACAGGGGCAGATACGCAGTATTTT
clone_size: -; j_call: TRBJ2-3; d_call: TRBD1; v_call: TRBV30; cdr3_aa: CAFRDSSTDTQYF; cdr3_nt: TGTGCCTTCCGGGACAGTAGCACAGATACGCAGTATTTT
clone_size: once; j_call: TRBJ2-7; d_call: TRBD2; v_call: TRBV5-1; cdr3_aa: CASSLSGPSYEQYF; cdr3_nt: TGCGCCAGCAGCCTTAGCGGGCCTTCCTACGAGCAGTACTTC
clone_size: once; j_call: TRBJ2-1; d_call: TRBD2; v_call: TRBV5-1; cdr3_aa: CASSLLAGAFSYNEQFF; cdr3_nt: TGCGCCAGCAGCTTACTAGCGGGGGCCTTCTCCTACAATGAGCAGTTCTTC
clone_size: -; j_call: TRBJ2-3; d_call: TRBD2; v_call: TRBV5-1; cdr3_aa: CASERAYSGGGTDTQYF; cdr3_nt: TGCGCCAGCGAAAGAGCTTATAGCGGGGGAGGCACAGATACGCAGTATTTT
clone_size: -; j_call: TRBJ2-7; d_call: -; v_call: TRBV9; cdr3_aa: CASSAGSGVGSSYEQYF; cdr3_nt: TGTGCCAGCAGCGCGGGATCCGGGGTGGGAAGCTCCTACGAGCAGTACTTC
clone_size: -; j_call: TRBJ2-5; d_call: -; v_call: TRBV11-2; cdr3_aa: CASRAGPGLKQETQYF; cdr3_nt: TGTGCCAGCAGGGCGGGACCGGGACTGAAACAAGAGACCCAGTACTTC
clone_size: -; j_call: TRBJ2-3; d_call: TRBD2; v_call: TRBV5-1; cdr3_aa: CASSLEVSGASTDTQYF; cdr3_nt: TGCGCCAGCAGCTTGGAGGTTAGCGGGGCTAGCACAGATACGCAGTATTTT
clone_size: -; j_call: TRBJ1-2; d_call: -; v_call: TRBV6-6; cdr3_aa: CASSLPPNYGYTF; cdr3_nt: TGTGCCAGCAGTTTACCCCCTAACTATGGCTACACCTTC
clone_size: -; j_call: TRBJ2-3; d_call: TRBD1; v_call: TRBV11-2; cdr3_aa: CASSIWTGWDTQYF; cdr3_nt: TGTGCCAGCAGCATCTGGACAGGTTGGGATACGCAGTATTTT
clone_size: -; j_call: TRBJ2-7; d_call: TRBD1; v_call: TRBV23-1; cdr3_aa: CASSLNFRGSIPYEQYF; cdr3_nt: TGCGCCAGCAGTCTAAACTTCAGGGGGTCAATACCCTACGAGCAGTACTTC
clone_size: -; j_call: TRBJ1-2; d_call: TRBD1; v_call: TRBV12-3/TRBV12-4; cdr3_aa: CASSLTGGYGYTF; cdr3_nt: TGTGCCAGCAGTTTGACAGGGGGCTATGGCTACACCTTC
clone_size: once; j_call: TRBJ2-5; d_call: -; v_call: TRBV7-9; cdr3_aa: CASSLASHQETQYF; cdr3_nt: TGTGCCAGCAGCTTAGCTTCCCACCAAGAGACCCAGTACTTC
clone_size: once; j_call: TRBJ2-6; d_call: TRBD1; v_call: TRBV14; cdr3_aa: CASSQVPGQGSGANVLTF; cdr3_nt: TGTGCCAGCAGCCAAGTCCCGGGACAGGGGTCAGGGGCCAACGTCCTGACTTTC
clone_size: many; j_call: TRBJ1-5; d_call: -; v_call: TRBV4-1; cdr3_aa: CASSQEASNQPQHF; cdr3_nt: TGCGCCAGCAGCCAAGAGGCTAGCAATCAGCCCCAGCATTTT
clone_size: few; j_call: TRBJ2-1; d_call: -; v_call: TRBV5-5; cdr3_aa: CASSPASGYNEQFF; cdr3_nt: TGTGCCAGCAGCCCTGCCTCGGGATACAATGAGCAGTTCTTC
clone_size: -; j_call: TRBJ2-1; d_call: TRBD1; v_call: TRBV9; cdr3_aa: CASSDGQGKYNEQFF; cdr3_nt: TGTGCCAGCAGCGACGGACAGGGGAAATACAATGAGCAGTTCTTC
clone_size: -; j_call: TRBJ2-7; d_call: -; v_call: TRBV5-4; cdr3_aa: CASSPTGPSYEQYF; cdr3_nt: TGTGCCAGCAGCCCCACGGGACCCTCCTACGAGCAGTACTTC
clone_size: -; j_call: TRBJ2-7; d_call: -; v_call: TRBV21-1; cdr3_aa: CARAQERSYEQYF; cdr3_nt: TGTGCCAGGGCTCAGGAACGGAGCTACGAGCAGTACTTC
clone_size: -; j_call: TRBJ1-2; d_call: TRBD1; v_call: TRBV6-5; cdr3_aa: CASRTGQNYYGYTF; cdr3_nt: TGTGCCAGCAGGACGGGACAGAACTACTATGGCTACACCTTC
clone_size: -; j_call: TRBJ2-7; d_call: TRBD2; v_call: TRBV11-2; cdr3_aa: CASSFSSGSVSYEQYF; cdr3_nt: TGTGCCAGCAGCTTTTCTAGCGGTTCTGTCTCCTACGAGCAGTACTTC
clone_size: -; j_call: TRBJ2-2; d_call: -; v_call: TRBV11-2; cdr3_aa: CASSLTSRGELFF; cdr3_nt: TGTGCCAGCAGCTTAACGTCCCGGGGGGAGCTGTTTTTT
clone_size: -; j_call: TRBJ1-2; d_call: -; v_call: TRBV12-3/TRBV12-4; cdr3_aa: CASSPSEDLF; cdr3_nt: TGTGCCAGCAGTCCCTCGGAGGACCTCTTC
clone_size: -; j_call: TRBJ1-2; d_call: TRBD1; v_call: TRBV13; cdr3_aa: CASSYWGQDGYTF; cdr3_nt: TGTGCCAGCAGCTACTGGGGACAGGATGGCTACACCTTC
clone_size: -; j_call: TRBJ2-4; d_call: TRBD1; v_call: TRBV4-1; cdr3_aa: CASSQPDRDGKNIQYF; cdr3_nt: TGCGCCAGCAGCCAACCCGACAGGGATGGCAAAAACATTCAGTACTTC
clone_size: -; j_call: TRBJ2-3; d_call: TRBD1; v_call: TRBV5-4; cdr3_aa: CASSLANQGASDTQYF; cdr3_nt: TGTGCCAGCAGCTTGGCCAATCAGGGGGCCTCAGATACGCAGTATTTT
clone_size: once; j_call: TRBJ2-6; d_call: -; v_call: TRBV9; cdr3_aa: CASSVAYSGANVLTF; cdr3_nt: TGTGCCAGCAGCGTAGCGTACTCTGGGGCCAACGTCCTGACTTTC
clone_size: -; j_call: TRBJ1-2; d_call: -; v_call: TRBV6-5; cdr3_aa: CASTSPGILVYTF; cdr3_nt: TGTGCCAGCACCTCGCCCGGGATCTTGGTTTACACCTTC
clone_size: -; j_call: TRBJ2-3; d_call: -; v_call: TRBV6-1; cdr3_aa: CASSENTDTQYF; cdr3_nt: TGTGCCAGCAGTGAAAATACAGATACGCAGTATTTT
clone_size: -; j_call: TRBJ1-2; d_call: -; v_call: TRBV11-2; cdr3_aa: CASSLVGGDYGYTF; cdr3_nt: TGTGCCAGCAGCTTAGTGGGGGGCGACTATGGCTACACCTTC
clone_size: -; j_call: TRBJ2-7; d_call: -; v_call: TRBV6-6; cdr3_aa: CASSYSLGIESYEQYF; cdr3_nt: TGTGCCAGCAGTTACTCGTTGGGCATTGAGTCCTACGAGCAGTACTTC
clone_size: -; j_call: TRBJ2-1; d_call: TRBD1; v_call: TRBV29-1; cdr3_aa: CSVSQGAGNEQFF; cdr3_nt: TGCAGCGTTTCCCAGGGGGCAGGCAATGAGCAGTTCTTC
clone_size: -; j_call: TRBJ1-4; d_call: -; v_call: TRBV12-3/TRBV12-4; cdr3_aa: CASTPGGLGKLFF; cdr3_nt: TGTGCCAGCACCCCAGGCGGTCTGGGAAAACTGTTTTTT
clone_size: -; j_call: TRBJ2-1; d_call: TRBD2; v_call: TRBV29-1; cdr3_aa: CSVEGSGGARSYNEQFF; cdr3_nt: TGCAGCGTTGAGGGGAGCGGGGGGGCTCGCTCATACAATGAGCAGTTCTTC
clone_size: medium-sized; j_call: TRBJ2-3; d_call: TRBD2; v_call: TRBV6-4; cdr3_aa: CASSETSGATDTQYF; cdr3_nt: TGTGCCAGCAGTGAAACTAGCGGGGCCACAGATACGCAGTATTTT
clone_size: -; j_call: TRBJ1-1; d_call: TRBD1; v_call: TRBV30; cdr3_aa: CAWRGTAGTEAFF; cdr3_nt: TGTGCCTGGAGGGGGACAGCGGGCACTGAAGCTTTCTTT
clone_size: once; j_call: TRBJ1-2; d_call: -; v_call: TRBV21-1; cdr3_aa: CASSNPGGVANYGYTF; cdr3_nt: TGTGCCAGCAGCAACCCGGGGGGGGTAGCTAACTATGGCTACACCTTC
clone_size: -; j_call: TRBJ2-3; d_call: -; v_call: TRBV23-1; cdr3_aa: CASSQGPGPDTQYF; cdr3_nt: TGCGCCAGCAGTCAAGGTCCGGGGCCAGATACGCAGTATTTT
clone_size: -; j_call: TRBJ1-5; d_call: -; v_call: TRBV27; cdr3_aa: CASSPDSPNQPQHF; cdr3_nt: TGTGCCAGCTCCCCGGACTCACCGAATCAGCCCCAGCATTTT